These 8 T cell receptor beta chains were sequenced from one sample in a study of blood T cell repertoires in COVID-19. Sequencing used immunoSEQ multiplex PCR; TCRdb keeps in-frame clones, though not all of them. The data show 200,000 to 250,000 clones, more than 75% seen once. Specimen: peripheral blood. Source of these receptors: a man in his 60s with acute or convalescent COVID-19.

The rearrangement links TRBV11-3 to TRBJ2-1; 10 nucleotides line up with TRBD2. J was trimmed by 0 bases and V by 3 bases; bases with no gene match: 11. CDR3 length equals 19 residues. CDR1 is SGHNT and CDR2 is YENEEA in the germline V gene. The CDR3 DNA reads as TGTGCCAGCAGCTTTTCCGTGGCTAGCGGGGGTTACTCCTACAATGAGCAGTTCTTC. This translates into CASSFSVASGGYSYNEQFF.

The J gene is TRBJ1-5, the V gene TRBV6-1, with TRBD1 as a possible D gene (5 bases). V gave up 1 base and J gave up 4 bases, with 23 bases separating them. The CDR3 length is 19 residues. CDR1 and CDR2 from the germline V gene are MNHNS and SASEGT. The CDR3 nucleotides read TGTGCCAGCAGTGAAGTCGTAGGGAAAGGGACCGGGAGGAATCAGCCCCAGCATTTT. Translating it yields CASSEVVGKGTGRNQPQHF.

This clone occurred a few times. The chain joins TRBV19 to TRBJ1-6; TRBD1 aligns across 7 bases. Trimming at V came to 5 bases and at J to 10 bases, leaving 17 bases not matched to a gene. Looked up from germline, CDR1 is LNHDA and CDR2 is SQIVND (reference sequence). The CDR3 consists of 17 residues. The CDR3 nucleotides read TGTGCCAGTAGTGACCCCCTGAGAGTACAGGGGAACTCACCCCTCCACTTT. This encodes CASSDPLRVQGNSPLHF.

The chain is built from TRBV25-1 and TRBJ2-1; 11 nucleotides match TRBD2. Germline loops: CDR1 MGHDK, CDR2 SYGVNS. CDR3 length: 13 residues. The V segment lost 6 bases and the J segment 7 bases; nucleotides outside the gene matches: 2. In DNA form, the CDR3 reads TGTGCCAGCAGGGGACTAGCGGCGAATGAGCAGTTCTTC. Amino acid sequence: CASRGLAANEQFF.

In its sample, this clone was seen once. A read error may explain this, as a much larger clone is one base away. V is TRBV12-3 or TRBV12-4 and J is TRBJ1-5; 8 positions agree with TRBD1. The CDR3 is made up of 12 amino acids. V shed 6 bases, J shed 7 bases, and the junction held 2 bases outside the gene matches. The CDR3 DNA is TGTGCCAGCAGACAGGGGGGGCAGCCCCAGCATTTT. Residues: CASRQGGQPQHF.

In its sample, this clone ranks as medium-sized (0.01 to 0.1%). The chain joins TRBV18 to TRBJ2-7, with a weak D call TRBD2 (7 bases). V shed 2 bases and J shed 0 bases, with 14 bases lying between them. CDR3 size: 16 residues. CDR1 and CDR2 from the germline V gene are KGHSH and LQKENI. The CDR3 bases are TGTGCCAGCTCACCATTTGGCGGGGGCCTCTCCTACGAGCAGTACTTC. Translated: CASSPFGGGLSYEQYF.

Many counts were recorded for this clone. The chain links TRBV28 to TRBJ1-5, with D perhaps matching TRBD1 (6 bases). There are 15 residues in the CDR3. The V gene's germline CDR1 is MDHEN and CDR2 SYDVKM. V lost 6 bases, J lost 4 bases, and 16 bases lay in between. CDR3 residues: CASRRGGGRNQPQHF. CDR3 in DNA: TGTGCCAGCAGACGAGGTGGGGGCCGTAATCAGCCCCAGCATTTT.

The CDR3 DNA sequence: TGTGCCACCAGCGAACACCGGGACACCGGACGTCAGTACTTC. Translation gives CATSEHRDTGRQYF. This sequence joins TRBV15 and TRBJ2-4; possible D gene TRBD1, 6 bases. The CDR3 runs to 14 residues. Looked up from germline, CDR1 is LNHNV and CDR2 is YYDKDF (reference sequence). V was pared by 5 bases and J by 12 bases, with 20 bases between.